This TCR beta chain appears in the sequencing data of a study of OX40 agonist ivuxolimab in advanced cancers. The CDR3 is 15 amino acids. In germline, CDR1 is MNHNY, CDR2 SVGAGI (reference sequence). V was cut by 7 bases and J by 0 bases, with 15 bases left in between. Generated by immunoSEQ multiplex PCR, the TCRdb table keeps only in-frame clones and is missing some. The sample gives approximately 74,000 clones, roughly 90% of which show up once; roughly 0.5% is in the top ten. Specimen: CD4+ or CD8+ T cells sorted from blood, collected in a trial of the OX40 agonist ivuxolimab. The sequence was obtained from an adult with an advanced solid tumor such as melanoma, head and neck, liver or kidney cancer. The gene calls are TRBV6-6 and TRBJ2-5; D may be TRBD1 (7 bases). CDR3 loop: CASTTQGDYQETQYF. The CDR3, as DNA: TGTGCCAGCACCACGCAGGGGGACTACCAAGAGACCCAGTACTTC.